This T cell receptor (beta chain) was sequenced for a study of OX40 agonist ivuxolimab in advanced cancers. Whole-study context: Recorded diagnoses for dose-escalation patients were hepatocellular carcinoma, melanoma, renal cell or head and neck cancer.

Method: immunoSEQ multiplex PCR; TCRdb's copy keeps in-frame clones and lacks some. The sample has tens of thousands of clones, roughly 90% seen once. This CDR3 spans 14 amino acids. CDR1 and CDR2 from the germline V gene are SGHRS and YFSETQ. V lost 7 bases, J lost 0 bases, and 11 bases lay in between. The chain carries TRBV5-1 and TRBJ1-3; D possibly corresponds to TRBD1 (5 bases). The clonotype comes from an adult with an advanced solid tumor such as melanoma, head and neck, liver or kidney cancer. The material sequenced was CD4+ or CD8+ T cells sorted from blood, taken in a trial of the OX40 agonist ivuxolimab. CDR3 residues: CASRKGSSGNTIYF. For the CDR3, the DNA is TGCGCCAGCCGAAAGGGGAGCTCTGGAAACACCATATATTTT.